The 8 T cell receptor beta chains in this list originate from one sample, sequenced in a study of shared clonotypes between healthy human individuals. Assay used: immunoSEQ multiplex PCR; TCRdb lists only in-frame clones, some missing. The data contain about 800,000 clones, roughly 96% of them singletons. Only CD45RO-negative cells positively selected for CCR7 counted as naive CD8 cells, so terminally differentiated effector memory CD45RA+ cells were excluded. Sequenced sample: naive CD8+ T cells sorted from blood. All receptors derive from a man aged 25 to 40 in good health.

The chain uses TRBV11-2 and TRBJ2-7; 7 nucleotides align to TRBD1. This CDR3 has 18 residues. The V gene end was trimmed by 5 bases and the J gene end by 3 bases; junction bases not matched to a gene: 19. Per the germline V gene, CDR1 is SGHAT and CDR2 is FQNNGV. CDR3 nucleotides: TGTGCCAGCAGCCCTTCCCAGGGCCCGACAGGGTATGTCTACGAGCAGTACTTC. Amino acids: CASSPSQGPTGYVYEQYF.

V usage is TRBV9 and J usage is TRBJ2-1, with D perhaps TRBD2 (6 bases). Germline V gene sequence: CDR1 SGDLS, CDR2 YYNGEE. The CDR3 sequence is 13 residues long. The V end lost 3 bases, the J end lost 5 bases, and 9 bases lay between the germline ends. The CDR3 sequence: CASSAGRNNEQFF. The CDR3 region has the DNA TGTGCCAGCAGCGCCGGGAGAAACAATGAGCAGTTCTTC.

This chain links TRBV29-1 with TRBJ2-7, with D perhaps being TRBD1 or TRBD2 (6 bases each). The CDR3 runs to 13 residues. Germline V CDR1 and CDR2: SQVTM, ANQGSEA. V was shortened by 4 bases and J by 1 base, with 11 bases between the two germline ends. The CDR3 region has the DNA TGCAGCGTTGTGGGGGGCGAATCCTACGAGCAGTACTTC. This codes for CSVVGGESYEQYF.

The CDR3 loop reads CASSPYSGTGNSYGYTF. DNA for the CDR3: TGCGCCAGCAGCCCATATTCCGGGACAGGAAACAGCTATGGCTACACCTTC. The V call is TRBV4-3, the J call TRBJ1-2; 8 bases fit TRBD1. Germline CDR1 and CDR2: LGHNA and YSLEER. The length of the CDR3 is 17 residues. With 4 bases clipped from V and 4 bases from J, the junction kept 14 bases outside the gene matches.

The genes are TRBV6-1 and TRBJ1-2; D perhaps matches TRBD1 (6 bases). CDR3 size: 13 residues. V lost 5 bases, J lost 6 bases, and 13 bases lay in between. CDR1 and CDR2 (germline): MNHNS, SASEGT. CDR3 DNA: TGTGCCAGCAGTACATTAGGACAGAATGGCTACACCTTC. It encodes CASSTLGQNGYTF.

The rearrangement uses TRBV11-2 and TRBJ2-3; 8 nucleotides align to TRBD2. Germline loops: CDR1 SGHAT, CDR2 FQNNGV. CDR3 size: 16 residues. Trimming removed 1 base from V and 1 base from J; junction bases left unmatched: 4. CDR3 DNA sequence: TGTGCCAGCAGCTTAGTCCCAGCGGGGGGCACAGATACGCAGTATTTT. This encodes CASSLVPAGGTDTQYF.

The chain employs TRBV7-9 and TRBJ1-5; D is ambiguous. The CDR3 has 14 residues. The V gene lost 1 base and the J gene lost 5 bases, with 9 bases spanning the gap. Germline CDR1 and CDR2: SEHNR and FQNEAQ (reference sequence). This CDR3 reads CASSLGQSHQPQHF. The CDR3 region has the DNA TGTGCCAGCAGCTTAGGGCAGTCACATCAGCCCCAGCATTTT.

This sequence joins TRBV6-5 and TRBJ2-1, with D tentatively TRBD1 or TRBD2 (6 bases each). Germline V gene lookup returns CDR1 MNHEY and CDR2 SVGAGI. Trimming took off 0 bases at V and 4 bases at J, with 13 bases between the two ends. This CDR3 region has 16 residues. DNA for the CDR3: TGTGCCAGCAGTTACTCGGGGGGCAGATTTTACAATGAGCAGTTCTTC. Its translation: CASSYSGGRFYNEQFF.